This T cell receptor beta chain was recovered during a study of T cells in narcolepsy. Across the study: Donors had narcolepsy type 1 or type 2, or were healthy controls. Findings of the study overall: No autoreactive T cell clone sequences appeared in some memory CD4+ repertoires. Blood of same and different patients, but not healthy controls, reportedly held recurring autoreactive clonotypes.

Notes on this clone: Antigen: not known.

Method: immunoSEQ multiplex PCR; TCRdb's copy keeps in-frame clones and lacks some. The table records about 26,000 clones, approximately 80% of them present only once. The material sequenced was memory (CD45RA-) CD4+ T cells from blood. The sequence came from a human donor in good health.

CDR3 in DNA: TGTGCCAGCAGCCGTGACAGGGAGCAGTACTTC. Amino acids: CASSRDREQYF. The chain recombines TRBV6-5 with TRBJ2-7; maybe TRBD1 (6 bases). V was trimmed by 6 bases and J by 7 bases, leaving 10 bases between them. There are 11 residues in the CDR3. The germline V gene encodes CDR1 MNHEY and CDR2 SVGAGI.